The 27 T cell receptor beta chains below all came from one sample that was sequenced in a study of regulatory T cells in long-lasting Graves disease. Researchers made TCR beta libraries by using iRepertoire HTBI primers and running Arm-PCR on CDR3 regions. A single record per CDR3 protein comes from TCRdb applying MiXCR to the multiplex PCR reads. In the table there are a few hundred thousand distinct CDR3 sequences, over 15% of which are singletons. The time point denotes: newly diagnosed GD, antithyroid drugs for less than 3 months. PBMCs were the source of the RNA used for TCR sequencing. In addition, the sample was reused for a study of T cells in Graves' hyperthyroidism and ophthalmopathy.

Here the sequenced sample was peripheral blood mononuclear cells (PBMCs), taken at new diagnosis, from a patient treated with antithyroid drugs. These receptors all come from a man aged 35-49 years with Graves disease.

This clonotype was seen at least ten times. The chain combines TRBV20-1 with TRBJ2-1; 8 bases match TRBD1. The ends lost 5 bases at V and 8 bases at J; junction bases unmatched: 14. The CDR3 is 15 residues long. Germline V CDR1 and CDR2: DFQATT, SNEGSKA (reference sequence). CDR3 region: CSARPFQGAGDEQFF. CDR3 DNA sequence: TGCAGTGCTCGTCCCTTCCAGGGGGCGGGCGATGAGCAGTTCTTC.

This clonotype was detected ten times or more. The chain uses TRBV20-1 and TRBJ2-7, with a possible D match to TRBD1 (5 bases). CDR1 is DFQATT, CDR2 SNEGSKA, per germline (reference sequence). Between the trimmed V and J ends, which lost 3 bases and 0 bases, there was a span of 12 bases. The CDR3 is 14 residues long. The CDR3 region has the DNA TGCAGTGCTAGCAGAACAGGCGACTCCTACGAGCAGTACTTC. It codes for CSASRTGDSYEQYF.

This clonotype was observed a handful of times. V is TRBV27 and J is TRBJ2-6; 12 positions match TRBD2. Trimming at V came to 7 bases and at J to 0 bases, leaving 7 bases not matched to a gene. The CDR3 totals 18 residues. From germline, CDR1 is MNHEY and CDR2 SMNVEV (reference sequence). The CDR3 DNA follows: TGTGCCAGCAAGCCACTAGCGGGGGGACGCTCTGGGGCCAACGTCCTGACTTTC. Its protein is CASKPLAGGRSGANVLTF.

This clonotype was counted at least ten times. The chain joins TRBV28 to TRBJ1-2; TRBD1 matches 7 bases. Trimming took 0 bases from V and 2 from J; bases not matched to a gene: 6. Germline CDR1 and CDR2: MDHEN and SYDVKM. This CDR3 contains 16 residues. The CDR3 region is CASSLCPGGLNYGYTF. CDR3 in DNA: TGTGCCAGCAGTTTATGCCCAGGGGGACTGAACTATGGCTACACCTTC.

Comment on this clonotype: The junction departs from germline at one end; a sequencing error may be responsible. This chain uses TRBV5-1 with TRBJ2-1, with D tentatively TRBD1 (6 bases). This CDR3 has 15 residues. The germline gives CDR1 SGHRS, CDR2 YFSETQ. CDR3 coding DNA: TGCGCCGGCAGCTTGGCCCTGGACAGCTACAATGAGCGGTTCTTC. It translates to CAGSLALDSYNERFF.

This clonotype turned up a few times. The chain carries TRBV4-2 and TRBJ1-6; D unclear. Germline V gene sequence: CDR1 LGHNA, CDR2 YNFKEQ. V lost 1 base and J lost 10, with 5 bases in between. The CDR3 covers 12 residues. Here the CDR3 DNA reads TGTGCCAGCAGCCAAGCCTGGTCACCCCTCCACTTT. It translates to CASSQAWSPLHF.

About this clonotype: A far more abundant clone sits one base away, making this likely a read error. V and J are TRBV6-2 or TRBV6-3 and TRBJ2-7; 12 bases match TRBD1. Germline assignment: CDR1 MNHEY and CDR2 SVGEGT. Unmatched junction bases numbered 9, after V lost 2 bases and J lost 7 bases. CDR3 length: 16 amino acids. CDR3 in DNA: TGTGCCAGCAGTTACATTCCGGGACAGGGGGCGGATGAGCAGTACTTC. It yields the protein CASSYIPGQGADEQYF.

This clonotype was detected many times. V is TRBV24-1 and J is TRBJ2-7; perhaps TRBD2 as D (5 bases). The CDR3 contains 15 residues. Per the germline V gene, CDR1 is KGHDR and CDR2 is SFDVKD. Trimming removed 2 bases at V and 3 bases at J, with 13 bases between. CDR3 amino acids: CATSDSPLASYEQYF. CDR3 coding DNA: TGTGCCACCAGTGATTCCCCCCTAGCAAGCTACGAGCAGTACTTC.

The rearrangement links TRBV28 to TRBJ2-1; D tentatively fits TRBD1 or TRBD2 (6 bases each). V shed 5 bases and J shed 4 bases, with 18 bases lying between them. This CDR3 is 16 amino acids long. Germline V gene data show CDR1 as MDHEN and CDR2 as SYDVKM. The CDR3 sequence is CASSILARGGYNEQFF. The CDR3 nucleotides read TGTGCCAGCAGTATACTAGCTCGAGGGGGTTACAATGAGCAGTTCTTC.

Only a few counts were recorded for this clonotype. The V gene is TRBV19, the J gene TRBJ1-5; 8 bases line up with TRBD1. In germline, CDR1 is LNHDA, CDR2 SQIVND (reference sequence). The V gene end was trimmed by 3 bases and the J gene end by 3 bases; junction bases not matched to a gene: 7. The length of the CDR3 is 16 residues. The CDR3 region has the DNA TGTGCCAGTAGTATGCAGGGGACAGGACCCAATCAGCCCCAGCATTTT. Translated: CASSMQGTGPNQPQHF. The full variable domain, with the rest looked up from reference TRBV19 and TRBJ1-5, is DGGITQSPKYLFRKEGQNVTLSCEQNLNHDAMYWYRQDPGQGLRLIYYSQIVNDFQKGDIAEGYSVSREKKESFPLTVTSAQKNPTAFYLCASSMQGTGPNQPQHFGDGTRLSIL.

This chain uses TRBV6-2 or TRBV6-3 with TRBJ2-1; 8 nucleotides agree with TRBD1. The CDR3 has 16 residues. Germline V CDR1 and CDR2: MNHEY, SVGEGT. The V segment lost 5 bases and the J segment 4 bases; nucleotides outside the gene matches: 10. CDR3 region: CASSALGQGNYNEQFF. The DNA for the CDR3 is TGTGCCAGCAGTGCTCTCGGACAGGGAAATTACAATGAGCAGTTCTTC.

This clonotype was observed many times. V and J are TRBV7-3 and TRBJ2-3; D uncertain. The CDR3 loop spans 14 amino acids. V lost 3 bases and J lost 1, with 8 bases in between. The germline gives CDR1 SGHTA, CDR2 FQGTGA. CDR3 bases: TGTGCCAGCAGCTTCGACGGACGCACAGATACGCAGTATTTT. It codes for CASSFDGRTDTQYF.

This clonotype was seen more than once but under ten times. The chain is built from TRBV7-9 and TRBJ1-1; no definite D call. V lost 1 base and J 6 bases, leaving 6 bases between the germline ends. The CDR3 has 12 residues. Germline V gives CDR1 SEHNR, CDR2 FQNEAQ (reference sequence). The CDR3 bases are TGTGCCAGCAGCTTAGGTCGGCCTGAAGCTTTCTTT. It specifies CASSLGRPEAFF.

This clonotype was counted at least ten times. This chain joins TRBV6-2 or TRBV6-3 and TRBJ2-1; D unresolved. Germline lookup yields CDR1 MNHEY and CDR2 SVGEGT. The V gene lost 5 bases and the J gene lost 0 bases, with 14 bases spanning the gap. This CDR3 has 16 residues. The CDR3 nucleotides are TGTGCCAGCAGTCCCCCGACTTGGAGCTCCTACAATGAGCAGTTCTTC. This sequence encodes CASSPPTWSSYNEQFF.

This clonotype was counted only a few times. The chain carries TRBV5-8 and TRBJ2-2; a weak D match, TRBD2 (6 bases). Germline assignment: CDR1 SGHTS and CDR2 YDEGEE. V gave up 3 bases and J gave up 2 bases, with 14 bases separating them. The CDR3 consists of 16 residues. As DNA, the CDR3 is TGTGCCAGCAGCTCAACCATTAGCGGAAACACCGGGGAGCTGTTTTTT. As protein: CASSSTISGNTGELFF.

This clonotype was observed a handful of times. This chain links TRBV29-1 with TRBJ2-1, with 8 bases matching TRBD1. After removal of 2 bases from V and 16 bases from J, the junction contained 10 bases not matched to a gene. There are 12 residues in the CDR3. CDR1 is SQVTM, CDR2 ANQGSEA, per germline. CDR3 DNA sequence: TGCAGCGTTGAATACAACGGACAGGGATCATTCTTC. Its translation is CSVEYNGQGSFF.

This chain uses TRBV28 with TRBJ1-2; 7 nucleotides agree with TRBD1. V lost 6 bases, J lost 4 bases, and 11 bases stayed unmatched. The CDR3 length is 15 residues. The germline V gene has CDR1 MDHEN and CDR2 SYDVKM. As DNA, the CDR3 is TGTGCCAGCAGCCGTGCCGAGGGGGCAAGCTATGGCTACACCTTC. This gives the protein CASSRAEGASYGYTF.

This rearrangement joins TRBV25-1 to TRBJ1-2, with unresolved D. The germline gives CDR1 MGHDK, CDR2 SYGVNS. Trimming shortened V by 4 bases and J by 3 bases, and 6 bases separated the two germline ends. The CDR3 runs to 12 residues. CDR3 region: CASSVGDYGYTF. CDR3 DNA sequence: TGTGCCAGCAGTGTTGGGGACTATGGCTACACCTTC.

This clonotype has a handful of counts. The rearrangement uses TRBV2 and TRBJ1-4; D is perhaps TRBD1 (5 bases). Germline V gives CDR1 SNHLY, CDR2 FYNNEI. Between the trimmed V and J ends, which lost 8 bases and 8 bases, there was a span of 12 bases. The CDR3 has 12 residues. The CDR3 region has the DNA TGTGCCAGCGGCTCCGGGACCGAAAAACTGTTTTTT. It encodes CASGSGTEKLFF. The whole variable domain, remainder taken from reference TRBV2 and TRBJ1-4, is EPEVTQTPSHQVTQMGQEVILRCVPISNHLYFYWYRQILGQKVEFLVSFYNNEISEKSEIFDDQFSVERPDGSNFTLKIRSTKLEDSAMYFCASGSGTEKLFFGSGTQLSVL.

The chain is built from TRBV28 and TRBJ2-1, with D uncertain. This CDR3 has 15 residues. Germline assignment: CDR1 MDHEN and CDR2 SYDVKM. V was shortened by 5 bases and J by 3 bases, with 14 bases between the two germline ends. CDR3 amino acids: CASSTNYLNYNEQFF. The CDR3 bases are TGTGCCAGCAGTACCAACTACCTTAACTACAATGAGCAGTTCTTC.

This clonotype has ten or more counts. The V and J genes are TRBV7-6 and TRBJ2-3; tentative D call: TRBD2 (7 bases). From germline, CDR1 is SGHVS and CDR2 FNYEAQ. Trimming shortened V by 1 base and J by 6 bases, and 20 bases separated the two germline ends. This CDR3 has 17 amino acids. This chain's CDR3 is CASSLGPPRGLSDTQYF. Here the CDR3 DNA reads TGTGCCAGCAGCTTAGGGCCACCGCGGGGGCTTTCGGATACGCAGTATTTT.

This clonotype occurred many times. Here the CDR3 reads CASSPKGARGSYEQYF. Here the CDR3 DNA reads TGTGCCAGCAGCCCAAAGGGGGCAAGGGGGTCCTACGAGCAGTACTTC. V is TRBV7-2 and J is TRBJ2-7, with 7 bases matching TRBD1. J lost 1 base, V lost 5 bases, and 11 bases had no gene match. Germline V gene data show CDR1 as SGHTA and CDR2 as FQGNSA. The CDR3 is 16 residues long.

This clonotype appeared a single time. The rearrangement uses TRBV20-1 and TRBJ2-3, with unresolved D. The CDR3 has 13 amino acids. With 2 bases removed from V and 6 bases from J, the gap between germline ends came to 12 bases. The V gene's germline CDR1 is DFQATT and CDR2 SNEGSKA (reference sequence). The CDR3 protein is CSARSLSWDTQYF. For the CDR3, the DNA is TGCAGTGCTAGAAGCCTTAGTTGGGATACGCAGTATTTT.

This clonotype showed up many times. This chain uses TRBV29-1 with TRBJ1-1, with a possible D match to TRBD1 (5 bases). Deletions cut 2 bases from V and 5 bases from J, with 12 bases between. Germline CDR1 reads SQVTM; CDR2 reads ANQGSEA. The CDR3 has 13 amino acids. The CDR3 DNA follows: TGCAGCGTTGAATCTTCCAGGGCGACTGAAGCTTTCTTT. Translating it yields CSVESSRATEAFF. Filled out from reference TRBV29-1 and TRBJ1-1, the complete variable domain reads SAVISQKPSRDICQRGTSLTIQCQVDSQVTMMFWYRQQPGQSLTLIATANQGSEATYESGFVIDKFPISRPNLTFSTLTVSNMSPEDSSIYLCSVESSRATEAFFGQGTRLTVV.

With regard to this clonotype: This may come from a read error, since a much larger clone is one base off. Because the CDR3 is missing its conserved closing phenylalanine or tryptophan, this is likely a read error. CDR3 sequence: CAISELRTTYNEQFL. The CDR3 DNA follows: TGTGCCATCAGTGAGCTAAGGACCACCTACAATGAGCAGTTCCTC. The chain links TRBV10-3 to TRBJ2-1; D ambiguous. Trimming took off 2 bases at V and 2 bases at J, with 10 bases between the two ends. CDR3 size: 15 residues. Germline V lookup: CDR1 ENHRY, CDR2 SYGVKD.

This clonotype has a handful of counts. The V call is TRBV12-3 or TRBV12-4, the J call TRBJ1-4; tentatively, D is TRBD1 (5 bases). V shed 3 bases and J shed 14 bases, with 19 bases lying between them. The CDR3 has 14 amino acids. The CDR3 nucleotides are TGTGCCAGCAGTTTTGGGACCGCCCTTCAAGGGCTGTTTTTT. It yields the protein CASSFGTALQGLFF.

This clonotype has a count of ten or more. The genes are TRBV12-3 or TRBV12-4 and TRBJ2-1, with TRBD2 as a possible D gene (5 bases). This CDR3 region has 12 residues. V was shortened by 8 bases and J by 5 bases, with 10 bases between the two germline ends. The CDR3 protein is CASRGVDNEQFF. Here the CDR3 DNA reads TGTGCCAGCCGGGGAGTCGACAATGAGCAGTTCTTC.